This T cell receptor beta chain was sequenced in a study of blood T cell repertoires in COVID-19. Study as a whole: Donors in the United States, Italy and Spain gave samples during acute or convalescent COVID-19. T cells, B-cell-depleted T cells, or PBMCs provided the cDNA or gDNA that served as material.

Libraries were prepared by immunoSEQ multiplex PCR; TCRdb keeps only in-frame clonotypes and omits some of them. The sample includes some 180,000 clones, under 90% seen only once; the top ten take roughly 6.8%. V gave up 4 bases and J gave up 7 bases, with 8 bases separating them. Germline CDR1 LGHNA, CDR2 YNFKEQ. The CDR3 consists of 12 residues. Sequenced input: peripheral blood. The source is a human donor in a cohort sampled during active COVID-19. This chain joins TRBV4-2 and TRBJ2-1; D is uncertain. CDR3 nucleotide sequence: TGTGCCAGCAGCCCAACCACAAATGAGCAGTTCTTC. Its protein is CASSPTTNEQFF.